What follows is one T cell receptor (beta chain) and its context. The CDR3 consists of 14 residues. CDR1 is DFQATT, CDR2 SNEGSKA, per germline (reference sequence). V was trimmed by 0 bases and J by 0 bases, leaving 7 bases between them. The data stem from a study of response to subunit inactivated influenza vaccine. MiXCR, applied by TCRdb to the RT-PCR reads, yields one record per CDR3 protein. Here the sample spans about 540,000 distinct CDR3 sequences, under 30% being singletons. The same data also contributed to another study, on T cells expressing NK-cell markers. Per that paper: Template switching by 5'RACE with UMIs generated the TCR beta cDNA.

The receptor was derived from a man in his forties or fifties who received an inactivated influenza vaccine. The chain joins TRBV20-1 to TRBJ2-3, with D possibly matching TRBD2 (5 bases). Sample: CD4+ T cells sorted from PBMCs, taken 11 to 12 days after vaccination. This chain's CDR3 is CSARDSGSTDTQYF. CDR3 coding DNA: TGCAGTGCTAGAGATTCGGGGAGCACAGATACGCAGTATTTT.